This is a list of T cell receptor beta chains from one sample in a study of response to subunit inactivated influenza vaccine. TCRdb recomputed calls from the RT-PCR reads with MiXCR, one row per CDR3 protein. The table has 150,000 to 200,000 distinct CDR3 sequences, 9.2% seen once. The sample here was non-naive T cells sorted from PBMCs, taken on the day of vaccination. These receptor sequences come from a man aged 45-65 years who received an inactivated influenza vaccine. Both conserved end residues are part of each CDR3. The D gene is left open where the match is weak. Size values are once, few and many counts, or a class for expanded clones, and some rows have none.

TRBJ2-3 | TRBV11-2 | many | NA | CASSLFSAGTDTQYF | TGTGCCAGCAGCTTGTTTTCGGCGGGCACAGATACGCAGTATTTT
TRBJ2-7 | TRBV4-2 | many | NA | CASSKQGSEQYF | TGTGCCAGCAGCAAACAGGGAAGCGAGCAGTACTTC
TRBJ1-1 | TRBV29-1 | many | NA | CSVDRNTEAFF | TGCAGCGTGGACAGGAACACTGAAGCTTTCTTT
TRBJ2-1 | TRBV29-1 | few | TRBD2 | CSVEERLAGQFF | TGCAGCGTTGAAGAGCGACTAGCGGGGCAGTTCTTC
TRBJ2-2 | TRBV20-1 | NA | NA | CSAPDRNTGELFF | TGCAGTGCTCCGGACAGAAACACCGGGGAGCTGTTTTTT
TRBJ1-1 | TRBV5-1 | NA | NA | CASSISGNTEAFF | TGCGCCAGCAGCATCTCGGGGAACACTGAAGCTTTCTTT
TRBJ2-5 | TRBV5-1 | few | NA | CASSGGDSGETQYF | TGCGCCAGCAGCGGAGGGGACAGCGGGGAGACCCAGTACTTC
TRBJ2-1 | TRBV3-1 | many | NA | CASSQDGGGRTKQFF | TGTGCCAGCAGCCAAGATGGTGGGGGACGGACGAAGCAGTTCTTC
TRBJ2-7 | TRBV3-1 | NA | NA | CASSSGGISGSYEQYF | TGTGCCAGCAGCTCAGGGGGGATTAGCGGCTCCTACGAGCAGTACTTC
TRBJ2-1 | TRBV27 | many | NA | CASGPGFNEQFF | TGTGCCAGCGGCCCAGGGTTTAATGAGCAGTTCTTC
TRBJ2-1 | TRBV7-8 | few | TRBD2 | CASSLVGGGGSYNEQFF | TGTGCCAGCAGCTTAGTAGGCGGGGGAGGCTCCTACAATGAGCAGTTCTTC
TRBJ2-5 | TRBV10-3 | many | NA | CAISDRGNQETQYF | TGTGCCATCAGTGATCGGGGAAATCAAGAGACCCAGTACTTC
TRBJ2-3 | TRBV3-1 | NA | TRBD2 | CTFCFFPSGRRDRTDTQYF | TGTACCTTCTGTTTTTTTCCTAGCGGGAGACGGGATCGCACAGATACGCAGTATTTT
TRBJ2-7 | TRBV5-1 | many | TRBD2 | CASSLAGKPTYEQYF | TGCGCCAGCAGCTTAGCGGGGAAGCCGACCTACGAGCAGTACTTC
TRBJ2-1 | TRBV19 | NA | NA | CASSISVRSYNEQFF | TGTGCCAGTAGTATCTCAGTCCGCTCCTACAATGAGCAGTTCTTC
TRBJ2-3 | TRBV15 | once | TRBD2 | CASSTSGTDTQYF | TGTGCCTCCTCGACTAGCGGGACAGATACGCAGTATTTT
TRBJ2-1 | TRBV20-1 | many | TRBD2 | CSAYSGLAGGTEQFF | TGCAGTGCTTACTCCGGACTAGCGGGGGGGACTGAGCAGTTCTTC
TRBJ2-7 | TRBV21-1 | NA | NA | CASSARDTSYEQYF | TGTGCCAGCAGCGCCCGGGACACCTCCTACGAGCAGTACTTC
TRBJ1-1 | TRBV7-7 | few | NA | CASSLGDDEAFF | TGTGCCAGCAGCTTAGGAGACGATGAAGCTTTCTTT
TRBJ2-7 | TRBV28 | NA | TRBD2 | CASSLLGGPGLAGGVRGLYEQYF | TGTGCCAGCAGTCTCCTAGGGGGACCGGGACTAGCGGGAGGGGTCCGGGGTTTGTACGAGCAGTACTTC
TRBJ2-1 | TRBV12-3/TRBV12-4 | few | TRBD2 | CASTKDSGLAGGPEQFF | TGTGCCAGCACCAAAGATTCGGGGCTAGCGGGGGGCCCAGAGCAGTTCTTC
TRBJ2-3 | TRBV10-3 | many | TRBD1 | CAIRTGGERTDTQYF | TGTGCCATCAGAACAGGGGGCGAGAGAACAGATACGCAGTATTTT
TRBJ1-2 | TRBV30 | NA | NA | CAWSSGPWGYTF | TGTGCCTGGAGTAGCGGGCCTTGGGGCTACACCTTC
TRBJ2-7 | TRBV9 | few | NA | CASSAQGGTYEQYF | TGTGCCAGCAGCGCACAGGGGGGGACCTACGAGCAGTACTTC
TRBJ2-5 | TRBV5-1 | many | NA | CASSFEYQETQYF | TGCGCCAGCAGCTTCGAATATCAAGAGACCCAGTACTTC
TRBJ2-1 | TRBV6-5 | many | TRBD1 | CASSYSGMGTGGGEQFF | TGTGCCAGCAGTTACTCGGGGATGGGGACAGGGGGAGGTGAGCAGTTCTTC
TRBJ2-7 | TRBV2 | many | NA | CASSERPLSYEQYF | TGTGCCAGCAGTGAACGCCCATTATCCTACGAGCAGTACTTC
TRBJ2-1 | TRBV20-1 | few | TRBD2 | CSARRGNEQFF | TGCAGTGCTAGGCGGGGGAATGAGCAGTTCTTC
TRBJ2-1 | TRBV29-1 | few | NA | CSVEEGYLSYNEQFF | TGCAGCGTTGAAGAGGGGTACCTATCCTACAATGAGCAGTTCTTC
TRBJ2-2 | TRBV11-2 | few | NA | CASSGRRTASNTGELFF | TGTGCCAGCAGCGGAAGGCGGACAGCATCGAACACCGGGGAGCTGTTTTTT
TRBJ2-7 | TRBV3-1 | NA | NA | CASSPSEYEQYF | TGTGCCAGCAGCCCTTCCGAGTACGAGCAGTACTTC
TRBJ2-5 | TRBV20-1 | few | TRBD2 | CSANDRKRGGETQYF | TGCAGTGCCAATGACCGGAAGCGGGGTGGGGAGACCCAGTACTTC
TRBJ2-5 | TRBV5-6 | few | TRBD2 | CASSLVAGGPETQYF | TGTGCCAGCAGCTTGGTTGCGGGAGGTCCAGAGACCCAGTACTTC
TRBJ2-1 | TRBV7-9 | NA | TRBD1 | CASSQGQGTYNEQFF | TGTGCCAGCAGCCAAGGACAGGGGACCTACAATGAGCAGTTCTTC
TRBJ2-5 | TRBV2 | NA | NA | CASRSAGQETQYF | TGTGCCAGCAGGTCGGCGGGACAAGAGACCCAGTACTTC
TRBJ2-1 | TRBV5-1 | few | TRBD2 | CASSLDSGNYNEQFF | TGCGCCAGCAGCTTGGATAGCGGGAACTACAATGAGCAGTTCTTC
TRBJ1-1 | TRBV6-2/TRBV6-3 | many | NA | CASSRRSGLMNTEAFF | TGTGCCAGCAGCCGCAGATCGGGGTTAATGAACACTGAAGCTTTCTTT
TRBJ2-5 | TRBV7-7 | many | TRBD1 | CASSLGTGPWETQYF | TGTGCTAGCAGCTTAGGGACAGGCCCGTGGGAGACCCAGTACTTC
TRBJ2-1 | TRBV12-3/TRBV12-4 | many | NA | CASSLGDINEQFF | TGTGCCAGCAGCCTCGGGGATATCAATGAGCAGTTCTTC
TRBJ2-5 | TRBV27 | NA | NA | CASSLYDPSVLKRTQYF | TGTGCCAGCAGTTTATACGATCCCTCGGTACTTAAGAGAACCCAGTACTTC
TRBJ2-7 | TRBV15 | few | TRBD2 | CATSREESGRAYYEQYF | TGTGCCACCAGCAGAGAGGAAAGCGGGAGGGCCTACTACGAGCAGTACTTC
TRBJ2-7 | TRBV5-1 | few | NA | CASRGPGLNYEQYF | TGCGCCAGCAGGGGCCCGGGCCTCAATTACGAGCAGTACTTC
TRBJ1-1 | TRBV2 | NA | NA | CASRTLGTGTEAFF | TGTGCCAGCAGGACCTTGGGGACGGGCACTGAAGCTTTCTTT
TRBJ2-2 | TRBV24-1 | few | TRBD1 | CATSQHIGTGGSTGELFF | TGTGCCACCAGTCAACACATCGGGACAGGGGGTAGTACCGGGGAGCTGTTTTTT
TRBJ2-1 | TRBV7-2 | medium-sized | NA | CASSPSGGTYNEQFF | TGTGCCAGCAGCCCTAGCGGTGGGACATACAATGAGCAGTTCTTC
TRBJ1-2 | TRBV4-1 | few | NA | CASSQDHGVGGYTF | TGCGCCAGCAGCCAAGATCATGGAGTGGGGGGCTACACCTTC
TRBJ1-3 | TRBV9 | many | TRBD1 | CASSVEPGGSGNTIYF | TGTGCCAGCAGCGTAGAGCCAGGGGGCTCTGGAAACACCATATATTTT
TRBJ2-3 | TRBV27 | many | TRBD1 | CASSSTGAPTDTQYF | TGTGCCAGCAGTTCAACAGGGGCCCCCACAGATACGCAGTATTTT
TRBJ2-1 | TRBV7-3 | few | NA | CASSSQLGSEQFF | TGTGCCAGCAGTTCTCAACTGGGGTCTGAGCAGTTCTTC
TRBJ1-1 | TRBV30 | NA | NA | CAWSVGQGAEYDFF | NA
TRBJ1-5 | TRBV10-2 | NA | NA | CASLRGAGQPQHF | TGCGCCAGCCTGAGGGGGGCCGGGCAGCCCCAGCATTTT
TRBJ2-1 | TRBV28 | many | TRBD2 | CASSFGRGRNEQFF | TGTGCCAGCAGTTTCGGCCGCGGGAGGAATGAGCAGTTCTTC
TRBJ2-1 | TRBV3-1 | few | TRBD2 | CASSQGPSGEYNEQFF | TGTGCCAGCAGCCAAGGGCCTAGCGGGGAGTACAATGAGCAGTTCTTC